Presented here are 19 T cell receptor beta chains from one specimen sequenced in a study of blood T cell repertoires in COVID-19. Assay: immunoSEQ multiplex PCR; the TCRdb copy retains only in-frame clones and omits some. The table shows 360,000 or so clones, with 88% occurring only once. Material: PBMCs or T cells enriched from blood (not recorded which). All receptors come from a young woman who had been exposed to COVID-19.

This sequence joins TRBV14 and TRBJ1-2; 7 bases are shared with TRBD1. The CDR3 has 16 amino acids. V lost 4 bases and J lost 2; bases outside the gene matches: 10. The V gene's germline CDR1 is SGHDN and CDR2 FVKESK. The CDR3 nucleotides read TGTGCCAGCAGCCTTCGACAGGGAGTCGGAAACTATGGCTACACCTTC. This translates into CASSLRQGVGNYGYTF.

This rearrangement joins TRBV7-6 to TRBJ2-5, with D possibly being TRBD2 (6 bases). V lost 0 bases and J 5 bases, leaving 13 bases between the germline ends. The V gene's germline CDR1 is SGHVS and CDR2 FNYEAQ. The CDR3 consists of 15 residues. The chain's CDR3 is CASSLAWRDGETQYF. As DNA, the CDR3 is TGTGCCAGCAGCTTAGCATGGCGGGACGGCGAGACCCAGTACTTC.

This clone was seen just once. J is TRBJ1-1 and V is TRBV18, with D unclear. This CDR3 has 16 amino acids. The germline CDR1 and CDR2 sequences are KGHSH and LQKENI. Between the trimmed V and J ends, which lost 6 bases and 0 bases, there was a span of 17 bases. CDR3 residues: CASSVLSGTMNTEAFF. In DNA form, the CDR3 reads TGTGCCAGCTCGGTCCTGTCGGGTACAATGAACACTGAAGCTTTCTTT.

The chain carries TRBV6-5 and TRBJ2-3; possibly TRBD2 for D (6 bases). V lost 2 bases, J lost 1 base, and 13 bases lay in between. CDR1 and CDR2 (germline): MNHEY, SVGAGI. This CDR3 contains 16 residues. The CDR3, as DNA: TGTGCCAGCAGTTACGGAGGCGGGATTGGCACAGATACGCAGTATTTT. This translates into CASSYGGGIGTDTQYF.

This rearrangement joins TRBV10-3 to TRBJ2-3; no reliable D call. The germline gives CDR1 ENHRY, CDR2 SYGVKD. This CDR3 is built from 12 residues. The V end was cut by 4 bases, the J end by 6 bases, with 8 bases between. The CDR3: CAISVESDTQYF. The CDR3 nucleotides are TGTGCCATCAGTGTAGAAAGCGATACGCAGTATTTT.

The chain links TRBV15 to TRBJ1-1; no clear D. CDR3 length equals 16 residues. Trimming shortened V by 0 bases and J by 4 bases, and 15 bases separated the two germline ends. Germline lookup yields CDR1 LNHNV and CDR2 YYDKDF (reference sequence). The CDR3 DNA is TGTGCCACCAGCAGAGATAAAACAGCTTCTTCCACTGAAGCTTTCTTT. Translation: CATSRDKTASSTEAFF.

The chain employs TRBV19 and TRBJ1-2; 8 bases are shared with TRBD1. The ends lost 6 bases at V and 3 bases at J; junction bases unmatched: 6. The CDR3 is 14 residues long. From germline, CDR1 is LNHDA and CDR2 SQIVND (reference sequence). This chain's CDR3 is CASSLGQGDYGYTF. For the CDR3, the DNA is TGTGCCAGTAGCCTTGGACAGGGAGACTATGGCTACACCTTC.

The rearrangement joins TRBV4-1 to TRBJ1-1; no reliable D call. CDR1 is MGHRA, CDR2 YSYEKL, per germline. The CDR3 spans 13 residues. Trimming took off 1 base at V and 2 bases at J, with 5 bases between the two ends. The CDR3 DNA reads TGCGCCAGCAGCCAAGGCAGTAACACTGAAGCTTTCTTT. Encoded protein: CASSQGSNTEAFF.

The J gene is TRBJ1-1, the V gene TRBV7-9, with 9 bases fitting TRBD1. The V segment lost 5 bases and the J segment 2 bases; nucleotides outside the gene matches: 9. CDR1 SEHNR and CDR2 FQNEAQ come from the germline V gene (reference sequence). There are 16 residues in the CDR3. DNA of the CDR3: TGTGCCAGCAGCCCGAGGGACAGGGAGCGCAACACTGAAGCTTTCTTT. This codes for CASSPRDRERNTEAFF.

This chain joins TRBV10-2 and TRBJ2-1; 16 positions agree with TRBD2. CDR1 is WSHSY and CDR2 is SAAADI in the germline V gene. The CDR3 extends over 20 amino acids. Germline trimming cut 3 bases from V and 1 base from J; bases unmatched to any gene: 9. Here the CDR3 DNA reads TGCGCCAGCAGTGATGTTCTAGGGACTAGCGGGAGGGCATCCTACAATGAGCAGTTCTTC. It translates to CASSDVLGTSGRASYNEQFF.

The chain combines TRBV5-1 with TRBJ1-1; D unresolved. CDR1 is SGHRS, CDR2 YFSETQ, per germline. The CDR3 has 15 amino acids. The V gene lost 2 bases and the J gene lost 0 bases, with 11 bases spanning the gap. CDR3 region: CASSFRGQMNTEAFF. In nucleotides, the CDR3 is TGCGCCAGCAGCTTTCGCGGGCAGATGAACACTGAAGCTTTCTTT. Supplemented by reference TRBV5-1 and TRBJ1-1, the full variable domain reads KAGVTQTPRYLIKTRGQQVTLSCSPISGHRSVSWYQQTPGQGLQFLFEYFSETQRNKGNFPGRFSGRQFSNSRSEMNVSTLELGDSALYLCASSFRGQMNTEAFFGQGTRLTVV.

The V call is TRBV7-9, the J call TRBJ2-3, with TRBD1 matching 7 bases. Looked up from germline, CDR1 is SEHNR and CDR2 is FQNEAQ (reference sequence). The CDR3 runs 17 residues. The V gene end was trimmed by 2 bases and the J gene end by 1 base; junction bases not matched to a gene: 9. The CDR3 DNA reads TGTGCCAGCAGCTTATTGGGGTCCGGGACAGGCACAGATACGCAGTATTTT. Encoded protein: CASSLLGSGTGTDTQYF.

This clone turned up a few times. The genes are TRBV6-5 and TRBJ1-1; 9 nucleotides agree with TRBD1. The CDR3 length is 15 residues. V lost 2 bases, J lost 3 bases, and 4 bases stayed unmatched. Germline V lookup: CDR1 MNHEY, CDR2 SVGAGI. The CDR3 region is CASSYTTGGDTEAFF. CDR3 coding DNA: TGTGCCAGCAGTTACACGACAGGGGGGGACACTGAAGCTTTCTTT.

This clone was seen once. CDR3 protein: CASSQDPSGLGQTDTQYF. CDR3 in DNA: TGCGCCAGCAGCCAAGATCCATCGGGACTAGGTCAAACAGATACGCAGTATTTT. J is TRBJ2-3 and V is TRBV4-1, with 8 bases aligning to TRBD2. The V segment lost 0 bases and the J segment 3 bases; nucleotides outside the gene matches: 11. This CDR3 has 18 amino acids. Germline V lookup: CDR1 MGHRA, CDR2 YSYEKL.

The chain links TRBV6-5 to TRBJ2-5; the match to TRBD2 covers 7 bases. Trimming at V came to 4 bases and at J to 0 bases, leaving 2 bases not matched to a gene. CDR1 and CDR2 (germline): MNHEY, SVGAGI. This CDR3 has 14 amino acids. The CDR3 region has the DNA TGTGCCAGCAGTTGGGACTACCACCAAGAGACCCAGTACTTC. Its protein product is CASSWDYHQETQYF.

Details on this clone: One end of the junction is discordant with germline, which a read error may explain. The chain recombines TRBV5-4 with TRBJ1-2; D ambiguous. Germline assignment: CDR1 SGHNT and CDR2 YYREEE (reference sequence). The CDR3 covers 13 residues. The DNA of the CDR3 is TGTGCCAGCAGCTCCCCTATATTAGAGGGAGTATGCTTC. It translates to CASSSPILEGVCF.

In its sample, this clone was seen once. The CDR3 DNA follows: TGTGCCACCAGTGATTTGGAGGGGGCATGGGGAACCGGGGAGCTGTTTTTT. It translates to CATSDLEGAWGTGELFF. The V gene is TRBV24-1, the J gene TRBJ2-2, with 7 bases matching TRBD1. The CDR3 sequence is 17 residues long. The germline V gene has CDR1 KGHDR and CDR2 SFDVKD. V gave up 0 bases and J gave up 5 bases; unmatched junction bases: 8.

The J gene is TRBJ2-7, the V gene TRBV7-9; 8 bases are a match to TRBD2. CDR1 is SEHNR and CDR2 is FQNEAQ in the germline V gene (reference sequence). This CDR3 comprises 16 residues. With 1 base clipped from V and 3 bases from J, the junction kept 8 bases outside the gene matches. The DNA for the CDR3 is TGTGCCAGCAGCTTAGTGGGCGGGAGGCCTGACTACGAGCAGTACTTC. It encodes CASSLVGGRPDYEQYF.

In this sample, this clone turned up many times. The chain joins TRBV2 to TRBJ2-7, with D tentatively TRBD2 (7 bases). The germline V and J ends were trimmed by 8 bases and 3 bases, with 14 bases remaining between them. CDR1 is SNHLY and CDR2 is FYNNEI in the germline V gene. This CDR3 has 13 residues. CDR3 nucleotide sequence: TGTGCCAGCGGGGGGGCCTTCAGCTACGAGCAGTACTTC. Encoded protein: CASGGAFSYEQYF.